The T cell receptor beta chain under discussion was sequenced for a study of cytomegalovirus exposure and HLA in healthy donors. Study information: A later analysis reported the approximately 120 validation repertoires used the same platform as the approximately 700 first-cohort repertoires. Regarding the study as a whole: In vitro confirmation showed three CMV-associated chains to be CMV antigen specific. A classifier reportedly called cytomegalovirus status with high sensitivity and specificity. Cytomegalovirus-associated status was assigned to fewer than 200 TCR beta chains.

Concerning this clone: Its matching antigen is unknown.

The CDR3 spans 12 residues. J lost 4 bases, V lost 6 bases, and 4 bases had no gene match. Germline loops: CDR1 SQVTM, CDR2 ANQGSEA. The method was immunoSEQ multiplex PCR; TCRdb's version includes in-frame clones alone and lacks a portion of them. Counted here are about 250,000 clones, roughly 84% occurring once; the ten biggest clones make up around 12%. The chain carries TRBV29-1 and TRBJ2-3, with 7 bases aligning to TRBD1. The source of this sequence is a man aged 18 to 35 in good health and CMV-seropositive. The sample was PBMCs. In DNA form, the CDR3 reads TGCAGCGTCAGGGGGTCGGCAGATACGCAGTATTTT. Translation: CSVRGSADTQYF.